Listed here are 12 T cell receptor beta chains from one sample, sequenced in a study of long-term antiretroviral therapy in people with HIV. Investigators performed immunoSEQ version v3.0 at survey level. Repertoires were generated with immunoSEQ multiplex PCR, while TCRdb's copy carries only in-frame clones and drops some. The sample gives 30,000 to 35,000 clones, 95% to 98% of which show up once; roughly 2.9% is in the top ten. Sequences were derived from unsorted PBMCs, sampled 6.9 years after starting antiretroviral therapy. Receptors were obtained from a man younger than 45 with HIV.

J is TRBJ2-1 and V is TRBV5-1; a weak D match, TRBD2 (5 bases). The CDR3 consists of 17 residues. CDR1 and CDR2 from the germline V gene are SGHRS and YFSETQ. V lost 0 bases to trimming and J lost 5 bases, with 18 bases between them. The CDR3 loop is CASSLAGSGFLNNEQFF. CDR3 DNA: TGCGCCAGCAGCTTGGCCGGGTCGGGGTTCCTCAACAATGAGCAGTTCTTC.

The chain couples TRBV27 to TRBJ1-3, with a tentative D call TRBD1 (5 bases). Germline lookup yields CDR1 MNHEY and CDR2 SMNVEV (reference sequence). V lost 5 bases and J 2 bases, leaving 13 bases between the germline ends. The CDR3 is 15 residues long. The DNA for the CDR3 is TGTGCCAGCAGTCCCGTGCGGGGGGCTGGAAACACCATATATTTT. Protein product: CASSPVRGAGNTIYF.

The J gene is TRBJ1-1, the V gene TRBV19, with D possibly TRBD1 on 6 matching bases. Germline assignment: CDR1 LNHDA and CDR2 SQIVND (reference sequence). V lost 4 bases to trimming and J lost 6 bases, with 24 bases between them. This CDR3 has 17 residues. CDR3 in amino acids: CASSTLRGGQGSPEAFF. For the CDR3, the DNA is TGTGCCAGTAGTACACTGCGGGGGGGGCAGGGCTCCCCTGAAGCTTTCTTT.

The chain links TRBV4-1 to TRBJ1-5, with D tentatively TRBD1 (6 bases). The germline gives CDR1 MGHRA, CDR2 YSYEKL. The CDR3 length is 14 residues. V lost 6 bases, J lost 6 bases, and 15 bases lay in between. In DNA, the CDR3 is TGCGCCAGCAGAAAGGCCGGGGGCGGTCAGCCCCAGCATTTT. The encoded protein is CASRKAGGGQPQHF.

The V gene is TRBV7-2, the J gene TRBJ2-5; unclear D gene. The CDR3 consists of 15 residues. The germline CDR1 and CDR2 sequences are SGHTA and FQGNSA. Between the trimmed V and J ends, which lost 5 bases and 6 bases, there was a span of 19 bases. This CDR3 is CASSPGRSVGQTQYF. CDR3 coding DNA: TGTGCCAGCAGCCCCGGTCGAAGCGTTGGACAGACCCAGTACTTC.

The rearrangement joins TRBV28 to TRBJ1-1; no firm D call. Per the germline V gene, CDR1 is MDHEN and CDR2 is SYDVKM. Deletions cut 3 bases from V and 3 bases from J, with 14 bases between. The length of the CDR3 is 15 residues. The CDR3 region is CASSFKQLPYTEAFF. CDR3 DNA: TGTGCCAGCAGTTTTAAGCAGCTCCCGTACACTGAAGCTTTCTTT.

The V and J genes are TRBV28 and TRBJ1-2, with TRBD1 matching 7 bases. Germline V CDR1 and CDR2: MDHEN, SYDVKM. V lost 4 bases and J lost 8; bases outside the gene matches: 4. This CDR3 comprises 12 residues. The CDR3 loop reads CASSSGTEGYTF. CDR3 in DNA: TGTGCCAGCAGTTCAGGGACAGAAGGCTACACCTTC.

The chain recombines TRBV30 with TRBJ2-3; D not resolved. The germline gives CDR1 GTSNPN, CDR2 SVGIG (reference sequence). There are 12 residues in the CDR3. Trimming left V 4 bases short and J 2 bases short, with 7 bases between. CDR3 in DNA: TGTGCCTGGAACCCGGCCACAGATACGCAGTATTTT. This sequence encodes CAWNPATDTQYF.

This clone has a single count. The rearrangement joins TRBV11-2 to TRBJ2-1; D is perhaps TRBD2 (5 bases). V lost 9 bases and J 7 bases, leaving 13 bases between the germline ends. Germline values: CDR1 SGHAT, CDR2 FQNNGV. This CDR3 contains 12 residues. For the CDR3, the DNA is TGTGCCAGTGCCACCCGGGGTAATGAGCAGTTCTTC. It encodes CASATRGNEQFF.

The genes are TRBV7-2 and TRBJ1-2; weak D call: TRBD1 (5 bases). CDR1 and CDR2 (germline): SGHTA, FQGNSA. The CDR3 consists of 15 residues. The germline V and J ends were trimmed by 5 bases and 3 bases, with 16 bases remaining between them. Written as DNA, the CDR3 is TGTGCCAGCAGCACCCAGGGTCTGGGTGACTATGGCTACACCTTC. Protein: CASSTQGLGDYGYTF.

The chain carries TRBV9 and TRBJ1-4; D call uncertain. CDR1 SGDLS and CDR2 YYNGEE come from the germline V gene. Deletions cut 0 bases from V and 5 bases from J, with 11 bases between. This CDR3 has 15 residues. The chain's CDR3 is CASSVGDRRNEKLFF. CDR3 nucleotide sequence: TGTGCCAGCAGCGTAGGTGACCGAAGGAATGAAAAACTGTTTTTT.

The rearrangement links TRBV6-5 to TRBJ2-7; 7 bases are shared with TRBD1. Unmatched junction bases numbered 13, after V lost 8 bases and J lost 6 bases. Germline V gene data show CDR1 as MNHEY and CDR2 as SVGAGI. There are 14 residues in the CDR3. The CDR3 region is CASGRTGGGGEQYF. The CDR3 DNA follows: TGTGCCAGCGGTAGGACAGGCGGAGGAGGCGAGCAGTACTTC.